The 4 T cell receptor beta chains below all came from one sample that was sequenced in a study of CXCR3-negative and CXCR3-positive naive CD8 T cells. 5' RACE that incorporated UMI labels was used to prepare the TRB cDNA libraries. TCRdb reanalyzed the 5' RACE reads and collapses them to one entry per CDR3 protein, without DNA. Its table lists tens of thousands of distinct CDR3 sequences. Sample: naive CXCR3- CD8+ T cells from blood. Subset indicated: CD45RO-CCR7+CD27+CD95- naive CD8+ T cells lacking CXCR3 (TNR3-). The receptors stem from a human donor in good health. Some clones in this sample may be carry-over from other donors' samples.

CDR3 residues: CASSYSDGAYNEQFF. This rearrangement joins TRBV6-2 or TRBV6-3 to TRBJ2-1. Per the germline V gene, CDR1 is MNHEY and CDR2 is SVGEGT. There are 15 residues in the CDR3.

The chain is built from TRBV29-1 and TRBJ2-3; no DNA is available, so the TRBD2 call from TCRdb remains unchecked. CDR1 is SQVTM and CDR2 is ANQGSEA in the germline V gene. The length of the CDR3 is 14 residues. This CDR3 reads CSTLSGTSTDTQYF.

This chain uses TRBV6-2 or TRBV6-3 with TRBJ1-6. CDR3 length: 16 residues. The germline gives CDR1 MNHEY, CDR2 SVGEGT. The CDR3 loop reads CASSYSEVPANSPLHF.

The gene calls are TRBV28 and TRBJ2-2; the D call from TCRdb, TRBD2, cannot be confirmed without DNA. Germline loops: CDR1 MDHEN, CDR2 SYDVKM. This CDR3 has 17 residues. CDR3 amino acids: CASSSAEWEGETGELFF.